These 2 T cell receptor beta chains share one sample of origin, sequenced in a study of vaccination effects on CD4 cells after COVID-19. No antigen has been assigned to these receptors. TCRdb keeps only in-frame clones here, not all; method: immunoSEQ multiplex PCR. Among 11,000 to 15,000 clones listed, about 78% were seen once. Before sequencing took place, the ViraFEST assay used viral peptide pools to expand antigen-specific CD4+ T cells. A roughly 10-day culture period preceded the isolation of CD4+ T cells. This individual tested PCR-positive for SARS-CoV-2 infection between March and December 2020. All study participants received two doses of BNT162b2 or mRNA-1273 vaccine. The material sequenced was CD4+ T cells from PBMCs cultured with SARS-CoV-2 spike peptides, taken after COVID-19 vaccination. The source of these receptors is a human donor who had a prior SARS-CoV-2 infection.

The chain carries TRBV9 and TRBJ2-3, with a weak D call TRBD2 (5 bases). Germline CDR1 reads SGDLS; CDR2 reads YYNGEE. Trimming removed 2 bases from V and 2 bases from J, with 9 bases in between. The CDR3 covers 14 residues. The CDR3 DNA follows: TGTGCCAGCAGCGTGGGAGTGACCACAGATACGCAGTATTTT. Translating gives CASSVGVTTDTQYF. Looking up the rest from reference TRBV9 and TRBJ2-3 gives the full variable domain: DSGVTQTPKHLITATGQRVTLRCSPRSGDLSVYWYQQSLDQGLQFLIQYYNGEERAKGNILERFSAQQFPDLHSELNLSSLELGDSALYFCASSVGVTTDTQYFGPGTRLTVL.

This chain uses TRBV5-4 with TRBJ2-7, with D possibly matching TRBD2 (6 bases). This CDR3 comprises 15 residues. Trimming shortened V by 4 bases and J by 4 bases, and 18 bases separated the two germline ends. Germline CDR1 and CDR2: SGHNT and YYREEE (reference sequence). In DNA form, the CDR3 reads TGTGCCAGCAGCCTAAGGTCGGGAGTAAGGTACGAGCAGTACTTC. Protein product: CASSLRSGVRYEQYF.